Below are 5 T cell receptor beta chains sequenced from a single sample in a study of cytomegalovirus exposure and HLA in healthy donors. The PCR was carried out with 60 Vbeta primers and 13 Jbeta primers. Profiling relied on immunoSEQ multiplex PCR, and the TCRdb table lists in-frame clones only, not all of them. The sample contains around 110,000 clones, about 86% of which appear only once. The sample consisted of PBMCs. Receptors were obtained from a woman in her 30s in good health and CMV-seronegative.

V and J are TRBV6-5 and TRBJ2-1, with no clear D. Germline lookup yields CDR1 MNHEY and CDR2 SVGAGI. With 6 bases removed from V and 0 bases from J, the gap between germline ends came to 12 bases. The CDR3 has 15 amino acids. The CDR3 nucleotides are TGTGCCAGCAGCACCACTCTCGGCTCCTACAATGAGCAGTTCTTC. This sequence encodes CASSTTLGSYNEQFF.

This CDR3 reads CASTRTSGRVEQFF. For the CDR3, the DNA is TGTGCCAGTACCCGGACTAGCGGTCGAGTCGAGCAGTTCTTC. The V gene is TRBV19, the J gene TRBJ2-1; 10 nucleotides agree with TRBD2. The ends lost 7 bases at V and 10 bases at J; junction bases unmatched: 10. This CDR3 spans 14 amino acids. Germline V gene lookup returns CDR1 LNHDA and CDR2 SQIVND (reference sequence).

This clone came up a few times. J is TRBJ1-5 and V is TRBV7-8; 7 bases are shared with TRBD1. CDR1 and CDR2 from the germline V gene are SGHVS and FQNEAQ. This CDR3 comprises 15 residues. V lost 3 bases and J lost 4; bases outside the gene matches: 6. The CDR3 region is CASSLNRGGNQPQHF. CDR3 nucleotide sequence: TGTGCCAGCAGCTTGAACAGGGGTGGAAATCAGCCCCAGCATTTT.

This clone was recorded only once. The chain combines TRBV6-1 with TRBJ1-6; 8 bases fit TRBD1. The CDR3 consists of 14 residues. J gave up 7 bases and V 3 bases, and 2 bases lay outside the gene matches. Looked up from germline, CDR1 is MNHNS and CDR2 is SASEGT. This CDR3 is CASSDRQGNSPLHF. CDR3 coding DNA: TGTGCCAGCAGTGACCGACAGGGGAATTCACCCCTCCACTTT.

The genes are TRBV5-1 and TRBJ1-2; TRBD1 aligns across 8 bases. V shed 1 base, J shed 4 bases, and the junction held 6 bases outside the gene matches. The germline V gene encodes CDR1 SGHRS and CDR2 YFSETQ. CDR3 size: 15 residues. The CDR3 protein is CASSLSAGGAYGYTF. CDR3 in DNA: TGCGCCAGCAGCTTGTCCGCAGGGGGCGCCTATGGCTACACCTTC.